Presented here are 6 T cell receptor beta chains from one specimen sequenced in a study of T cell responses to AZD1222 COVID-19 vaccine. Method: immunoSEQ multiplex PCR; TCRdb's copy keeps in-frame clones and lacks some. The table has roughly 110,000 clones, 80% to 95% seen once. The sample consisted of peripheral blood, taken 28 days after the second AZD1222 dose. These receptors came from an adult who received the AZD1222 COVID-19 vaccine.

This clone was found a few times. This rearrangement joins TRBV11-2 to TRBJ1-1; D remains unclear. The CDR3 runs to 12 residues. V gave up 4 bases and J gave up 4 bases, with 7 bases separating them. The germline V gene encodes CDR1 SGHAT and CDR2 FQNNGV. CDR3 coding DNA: TGTGCCAGCAGCTGGGTAGCCACTGAAGCTTTCTTT. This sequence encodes CASSWVATEAFF.

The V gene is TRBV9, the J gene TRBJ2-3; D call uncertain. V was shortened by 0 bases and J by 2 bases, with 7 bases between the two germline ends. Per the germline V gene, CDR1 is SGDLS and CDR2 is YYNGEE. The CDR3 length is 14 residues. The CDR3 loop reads CASSVDGNTDTQYF. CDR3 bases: TGTGCCAGCAGCGTAGACGGAAACACAGATACGCAGTATTTT.

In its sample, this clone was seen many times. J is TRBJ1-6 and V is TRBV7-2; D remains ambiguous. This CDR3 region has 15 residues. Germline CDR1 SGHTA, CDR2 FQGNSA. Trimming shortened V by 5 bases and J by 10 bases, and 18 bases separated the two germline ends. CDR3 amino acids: CASSLAIGRASPLHF. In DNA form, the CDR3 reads TGTGCCAGCAGCCTCGCAATCGGGAGAGCATCACCCCTCCACTTT.

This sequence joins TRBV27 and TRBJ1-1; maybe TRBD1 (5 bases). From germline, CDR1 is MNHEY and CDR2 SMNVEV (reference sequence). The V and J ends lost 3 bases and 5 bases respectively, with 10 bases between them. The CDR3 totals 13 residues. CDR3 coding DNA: TGTGCCAGCAGTTTCGGGGGATGGACTGAAGCTTTCTTT. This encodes CASSFGGWTEAFF.

In nucleotides, the CDR3 is TGTGCCAGCAGTACAGGAGCTGGAACACCCCTCCACTTT. Translated: CASSTGAGTPLHF. J is TRBJ1-6 and V is TRBV12-3 or TRBV12-4; possibly TRBD1 for D (5 bases). This CDR3 has 13 residues. V was cut by 5 bases and J by 11 bases, with 13 bases left in between.

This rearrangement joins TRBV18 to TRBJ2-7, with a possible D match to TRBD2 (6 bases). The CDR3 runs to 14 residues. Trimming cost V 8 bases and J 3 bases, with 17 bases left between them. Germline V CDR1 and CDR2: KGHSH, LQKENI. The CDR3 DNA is TGTGCCAGCCGGTCAAGCGGAGGGGACTACGAGCAGTACTTC. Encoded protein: CASRSSGGDYEQYF.